Presented here are 2 T cell receptor beta chains from one specimen sequenced in a study of PD-1 blockade in classical Hodgkin lymphoma. Sequenced by immunoSEQ multiplex PCR; TCRdb stores in-frame clones only, minus some. Of around 42,000 clones in the sample, approximately 71% were seen once. Every single patient, without exception, relapsed after autologous stem cell transplantation, and brentuximab vedotin exposure varied. The sequencing here drew on peripheral blood mononuclear cells (PBMCs), taken at baseline. Receptor source: a human donor with classical Hodgkin lymphoma.

This sequence joins TRBV2 and TRBJ1-5; no firm D call. The CDR3 totals 12 residues. CDR1 and CDR2 (germline): SNHLY, FYNNEI. V gave up 5 bases and J gave up 3 bases, with 5 bases separating them. The CDR3: CASSPPNQPQHF. The CDR3, as DNA: TGTGCCAGCAGTCCCCCCAATCAGCCCCAGCATTTT.

V and J are TRBV11-2 and TRBJ1-1; no clear D. This CDR3 region has 14 residues. Trimming stripped 2 bases from V and 6 bases from J, with 13 bases between. CDR1 is SGHAT, CDR2 FQNNGV, per germline. The chain's CDR3 is CASSLSFQDSEAFF. The CDR3 bases are TGTGCCAGCAGCTTAAGTTTCCAGGACTCTGAAGCTTTCTTT.